Listed below are T cell receptor beta chains from one sample, sequenced in a study of Graves' ophthalmopathy and Graves' hyperthyroidism. MiXCR, run by TCRdb on the multiplex PCR reads, gives a single entry per CDR3 protein. The data contain more than 550,000 distinct CDR3 sequences, over 40% of them seen just once; the ten biggest clones take up 3.3%. Input material: peripheral blood. The receptors were sampled from an adult man with Graves' ophthalmopathy. Each CDR3 is given with its conserved first and last residue. D genes are given only for firm matches. Rows give clone size only sometimes, using once, few, many, or a class for an expanded clone.

cdr3_aa cdr3_nt d_call clone_size j_call v_call
CATSRPRGETQYF TGTGCCACCAGCAGACCTCGCGGCGAGACCCAGTACTTC . . TRBJ2-5 TRBV15
CASKPTVNTEAFF TGTGCCAGCAAACCGACAGTAAACACTGAAGCTTTCTTT . . TRBJ1-1 TRBV6-6
CASSGGRSTDTQYF TGTGCCAGCAGTGGCGGGAGGTCCACAGATACGCAGTATTTT TRBD2 few TRBJ2-3 TRBV7-8
CASSLGDPNQPQHF TGCGCCAGCAGCTTGGGGGACCCCAATCAGCCCCAGCATTTT . many TRBJ1-5 TRBV5-1
CASGLRTGDTEAFF TGTGCCAGCGGGCTTCGGACAGGGGACACTGAAGCTTTCTTT TRBD1 . TRBJ1-1 TRBV6-5
CASSWDRNTGELFF TGTGCCAGCAGTTGGGACAGAAACACCGGGGAGCTGTTTTTT TRBD1 . TRBJ2-2 TRBV5-8
CASSLIGGGDPTGELFF TGTGCCAGCAGCTTAATCGGGGGCGGGGACCCCACCGGGGAGCTGTTTTTT . . TRBJ2-2 TRBV7-9
CASSPGSPSSYEQYF TGTGCCAGCTCACCGGGCAGCCCGAGCTCCTACGAGCAGTACTTC . . TRBJ2-7 TRBV9
CASSLGRSEQYF TGTGCCAGCAGTTTAGGAAGGTCCGAGCAGTACTTC . . TRBJ2-7 TRBV12-3/TRBV12-4
CASSSGGTAYGYTF TGCGCCAGCAGCTCAGGAGGGACGGCCTATGGCTACACCTTC . many TRBJ1-2 TRBV4-3
CASSLPGFEAFF TGTGCCAGCAGCTTACCCGGGTTTGAAGCTTTCTTT . few TRBJ1-1 TRBV11-2
CAWSVGQGLETQYF TGTGCCTGGAGTGTGGGACAGGGATTAGAGACCCAGTACTTC TRBD1 once TRBJ2-5 TRBV25-1
CASSLIQTRSPLHF TGTGCCAGCAGCTTGATACAGACCAGGTCACCCCTCCACTTT . many TRBJ1-6 TRBV11-2
CASSETSDRGRGPEKLFF TGTGCCAGCAGTGAAACATCAGACAGGGGACGCGGCCCTGAAAAACTGTTTTTT TRBD1 once TRBJ1-4 TRBV2
CASSSPGQEVSEQYF TGCGCCAGCAGCTCTCCGGGACAGGAAGTGTCTGAGCAGTACTTC TRBD1 . TRBJ2-7 TRBV4-3
CASGTTGGQETQYF TGCGCCAGCGGAACCACAGGGGGCCAAGAGACCCAGTACTTC TRBD1 . TRBJ2-5 TRBV4-1